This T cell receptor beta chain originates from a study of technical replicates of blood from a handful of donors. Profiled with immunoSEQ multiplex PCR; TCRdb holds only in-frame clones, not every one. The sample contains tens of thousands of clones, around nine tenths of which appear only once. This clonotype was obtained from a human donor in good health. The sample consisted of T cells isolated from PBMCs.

This CDR3 is CASSWGGEQYF. CDR3 nucleotide sequence: TGTGCCAGCAGTTGGGGAGGCGAGCAGTACTTC. This chain links TRBV27 with TRBJ2-7; TRBD2 might be the D (6 bases). Deletions cut 4 bases from V and 6 bases from J, with 7 bases between. The CDR3 is 11 residues long. CDR1 and CDR2 from the germline V gene are MNHEY and SMNVEV (reference sequence).